Below are 29 T cell receptor beta chains sequenced from a single sample in a study of metastatic and nonmetastatic thyroid tumors. TCRdb redid the clone calls on the PCR reads using MiXCR. This sample has around 40,000 clones, with around an eighth found just once. Each patient came to thyroid surgery without any prior treatment (of any kind). The sequencing sample was made of blood. These receptors came from a female donor with papillary thyroid cancer or a benign thyroid nodule (not recorded which). Some clones in this sample may be carry-over from other donors' samples.

Many counts were recorded for this clone. V usage is TRBV7-3 and J usage is TRBJ2-7, with TRBD2 matching over 7 bases. In germline, CDR1 is SGHTA, CDR2 FQGTGA. The CDR3 contains 12 residues. V lost 7 bases to trimming and J lost 7 bases; unmatched junction nucleotides: 7. The DNA for the CDR3 is TGTGCCAGCAAAAAAGCGGGGAGGGAGCAGTACTTC. Its translation: CASKKAGREQYF.

This clone was found many times. The chain employs TRBV28 and TRBJ2-3; D perhaps matches TRBD1 (5 bases). V dropped 7 bases and J dropped 5 bases, with 19 bases sitting between them. The germline V gene encodes CDR1 MDHEN and CDR2 SYDVKM. CDR3 length: 15 residues. The CDR3 nucleotides read TGTGCCAGCACCTCTACGGGTCAGGGTGGAGATACGCAGTATTTT. The encoded protein is CASTSTGQGGDTQYF.

This clone was counted a few times. The chain has TRBV6-5 and TRBJ2-7; the D gene is possibly TRBD1 (6 bases). V dropped 2 bases and J dropped 0 bases, with 8 bases sitting between them. Germline V gene sequence: CDR1 MNHEY, CDR2 SVGAGI. This CDR3 has 14 residues. The CDR3 here is CASSYGTPSYEQYF. CDR3 nucleotides: TGTGCCAGCAGTTACGGGACACCCTCCTACGAGCAGTACTTC.

This clone was found a few times. The chain links TRBV6-1 to TRBJ1-6, with 7 positions matching TRBD1. CDR3 length: 13 amino acids. From germline, CDR1 is MNHNS and CDR2 SASEGT. The V segment lost 7 bases and the J segment 9 bases; nucleotides outside the gene matches: 6. The DNA of the CDR3 is TGTGCCAGCAAGCAGGGGGTATTTTCACCCCTCCACTTT. It translates to CASKQGVFSPLHF.

This clone was seen ten or more times. The chain uses TRBV28 and TRBJ2-7, with a weak D call TRBD1 (6 bases). The CDR3 extends over 13 amino acids. Germline V gene lookup returns CDR1 MDHEN and CDR2 SYDVKM. Trimming took 6 bases from V and 7 from J, leaving 16 bases between them. This CDR3 reads CASSLTGTGEQYF. In nucleotides, the CDR3 is TGTGCCAGCAGCCTTACAGGGACGGGGGAGCAGTACTTC.

This clone was counted at least ten times. This chain connects TRBV6-1 to TRBJ2-3; 7 positions agree with TRBD1. This CDR3 contains 14 residues. Per the germline V gene, CDR1 is MNHNS and CDR2 is SASEGT. CDR3 protein: CGQPPGQSTDTQYF. CDR3 sequence (DNA): TGTGGCCAGCCCCCGGGACAGAGCACAGATACGCAGTATTTT.

The rearrangement links TRBV5-1 to TRBJ1-2; 9 positions agree with TRBD1. The CDR3 length is 14 residues. CDR1 and CDR2 (germline): SGHRS, YFSETQ. V trimming: 2 bases; J trimming: 6 bases; junction bases outside the gene matches: 5. The CDR3 sequence is CASSFMTGGNGYTF. The CDR3 nucleotides read TGCGCCAGCAGCTTTATGACAGGGGGTAATGGCTACACCTTC.

This clone was recorded many times. The rearrangement uses TRBV6-2 or TRBV6-3 and TRBJ2-1; D not resolved. The germline V gene has CDR1 MNHEY and CDR2 SVGEGT. The V gene lost 8 bases and the J gene lost 0 bases, with 8 bases spanning the gap. There are 13 residues in the CDR3. CDR3 coding DNA: TGTGCCAGCTTAACAAGCTCCTACAATGAGCAGTTCTTC. It translates to CASLTSSYNEQFF.

This clone was detected only a few times. This sequence joins TRBV2 and TRBJ1-2; 7 bases align to TRBD1. Trimming at V came to 6 bases and at J to 5 bases, leaving 3 bases not matched to a gene. The CDR3 is 12 residues long. Germline V gene lookup returns CDR1 SNHLY and CDR2 FYNNEI. Here the CDR3 DNA reads TGTGCCAGCAGCGGGGACAGTTATGGCTACACCTTC. Protein sequence: CASSGDSYGYTF.

This clone occurred many times. V usage is TRBV20-1 and J usage is TRBJ2-5; 9 bases are a match to TRBD2. The CDR3 sequence is 13 residues long. The germline V gene encodes CDR1 DFQATT and CDR2 SNEGSKA (reference sequence). With V trimmed by 5 bases and J by 4 bases, 5 bases remained unmatched. This CDR3 reads CSAGVLAGETQYF. In DNA, the CDR3 is TGCAGTGCTGGGGTACTAGCGGGAGAGACCCAGTACTTC.

This clone was found many times. This chain uses TRBV5-4 with TRBJ2-2; D is perhaps TRBD1 (6 bases). The V end was cut by 0 bases, the J end by 4 bases, with 13 bases between. CDR1 is SGHNT, CDR2 YYREEE, per germline (reference sequence). The CDR3 length is 16 residues. CDR3 sequence reads: CASSLVGGRVTGELFF. CDR3 sequence (DNA): TGTGCCAGCAGCTTGGTAGGGGGTAGGGTCACCGGGGAGCTGTTTTTT.

V gene TRBV30 combines with J gene TRBJ1-2; perhaps TRBD1 as D (6 bases). V was shortened by 5 bases and J by 2 bases, with 9 bases between the two germline ends. The CDR3 is 12 residues long. CDR1 is GTSNPN, CDR2 SVGIG, per germline (reference sequence). CDR3 in DNA: TGTGCCTGGGGACAGCTCAACTATGGCTACACCTTC. It specifies CAWGQLNYGYTF.

This clone was seen many times. The gene calls are TRBV19 and TRBJ1-1; D is unclear. This CDR3 comprises 14 residues. Per the germline V gene, CDR1 is LNHDA and CDR2 is SQIVND (reference sequence). Between the trimmed V and J ends, which lost 4 bases and 3 bases, there was a span of 12 bases. DNA for the CDR3: TGTGCCAGTAGTAGCGGGTCCCGCTACACTGAAGCTTTCTTT. It specifies CASSSGSRYTEAFF.

About this clone itself: A read error is possible here, since a much larger clone lies one base away. The gene calls are TRBV7-8 and TRBJ2-7; no firm D call. Looked up from germline, CDR1 is SGHVS and CDR2 is FQNEAQ. CDR3 size: 11 residues. DNA for the CDR3: TGTGCCAGCAGATTAGAATACGAGCAGTACTTC. Translated: CASRLEYEQYF.

This clone was recorded many times. The CDR3 protein is CASSLGDREWNEQFF. CDR3 bases: TGCGCCAGCAGCTTAGGGGACAGGGAGTGGAATGAGCAGTTCTTC. This chain joins TRBV5-1 and TRBJ2-1; TRBD1 matches at 9 bases. Trimming took 2 bases from V and 7 from J; bases not matched to a gene: 7. The CDR3 totals 15 residues. CDR1 and CDR2 from the germline V gene are SGHRS and YFSETQ.

This clone appeared many times. V usage is TRBV7-9 and J usage is TRBJ2-7, with 13 positions matching TRBD2. V was clipped by 1 base and J by 3 bases; unmatched bases: 0. This CDR3 region has 15 residues. Per germline, CDR1 SEHNR and CDR2 FQNEAQ (reference sequence). The CDR3 region has the DNA TGTGCCAGCAGCTTAGGGACTAGCGGGAGCTACGAGCAGTACTTC. The encoded protein is CASSLGTSGSYEQYF.

The chain recombines TRBV11-1 with TRBJ2-1; 14 nucleotides line up with TRBD2. Germline-derived CDR1 and CDR2 are SGHAT and FQDESV (reference sequence). The V gene end was trimmed by 3 bases and the J gene end by 6 bases; junction bases not matched to a gene: 4. This CDR3 has 16 residues. This chain's CDR3 is CASSFSGLAGVNEQFF. Written as DNA, the CDR3 is TGTGCCAGCAGCTTCTCGGGACTAGCGGGAGTCAATGAGCAGTTCTTC.

The chain employs TRBV28 and TRBJ2-7; tentatively, D is TRBD2 (5 bases). The CDR3 totals 15 residues. Trimming left V 5 bases short and J 3 bases short, with 17 bases between. CDR1 and CDR2 from the germline V gene are MDHEN and SYDVKM. The CDR3 DNA reads TGTGCCAGCAGTCCGGGCGGGCGGATTAACTACGAGCAGTACTTC. Amino acid sequence: CASSPGGRINYEQYF.

This clone was recorded many times. The V gene is TRBV11-1, the J gene TRBJ2-1, with TRBD2 matching 10 bases. The V segment lost 6 bases and the J segment 4 bases; nucleotides outside the gene matches: 12. Germline CDR1 reads SGHAT; CDR2 reads FQDESV (reference sequence). The CDR3 is made up of 17 amino acids. The CDR3 region is CASSRNLQREGYNEQFF. Here the CDR3 DNA reads TGTGCCAGCAGTCGCAACCTCCAGCGGGAGGGATACAATGAGCAGTTCTTC.

In this sample, this clone turned up many times. The gene calls are TRBV19 and TRBJ1-2; unclear D gene. The germline CDR1 and CDR2 sequences are LNHDA and SQIVND (reference sequence). The CDR3 spans 14 residues. V lost 6 bases and J lost 4, with 15 bases in between. In DNA form, the CDR3 reads TGTGCCAGTAGCCCATTAGACGGAACCTATGGCTACACCTTC. Its protein product is CASSPLDGTYGYTF.

Note on this clone: A much larger clone sits a single nucleotide away, making a read error possible. The same CDR3 arises from other DNA sequences in this sample as well. This chain links TRBV29-1 with TRBJ2-7; D is possibly TRBD1 (5 bases). Germline V CDR1 and CDR2: SQVTM, ANQGSEA. The CDR3 sequence is 14 residues long. The V gene lost 2 bases and the J gene lost 5 bases, with 16 bases spanning the gap. For the CDR3, the DNA is TGCAGCGTTGAATCCCCAAGGGGATCCAACGAGCAGTACTTC. Translation gives CSVESPRGSNEQYF.

This clone came up a few times. It may be a read error: a sequence one base away is much more abundant. Other DNA sequences in the sample encode the same CDR3. The chain couples TRBV7-6 to TRBJ2-2; D uncertain. The CDR3 has 15 amino acids. CDR1 is SGHVS and CDR2 is FNYEAQ in the germline V gene. CDR3 in DNA: TGCGCCAGCAGCTTGACGTCTCCTAGCACCGGGGAGCTGTTTTTT. It is translated as CASSLTSPSTGELFF.

This clone was counted ten times or more. CDR3 in amino acids: CASSSGAQREKLFF. The CDR3 nucleotides are TGTGCCAGCAGTTCGGGGGCCCAGAGGGAAAAACTGTTTTTT. V usage is TRBV27 and J usage is TRBJ1-4; D may be TRBD1 (6 bases). Germline V gives CDR1 MNHEY, CDR2 SMNVEV (reference sequence). The CDR3 consists of 14 residues. V lost 4 bases to trimming and J lost 8 bases, with 14 bases between them.

This clone was seen at least ten times. This chain connects TRBV6-1 to TRBJ1-3, with TRBD1 matching 7 bases. The germline CDR1 and CDR2 sequences are MNHNS and SASEGT. J was trimmed by 1 base and V by 5 bases; bases with no gene match: 8. CDR3 length equals 16 residues. CDR3 loop: CASSLLGQLSGNTIYF. CDR3 coding DNA: TGTGCCAGCAGTTTGCTGGGACAGTTGTCTGGAAACACCATATATTTT.

Many counts were recorded for this clone. The rearrangement uses TRBV20-1 and TRBJ2-1, with D tentatively TRBD1 (7 bases). Germline CDR1 is DFQATT and CDR2 is SNEGSKA (reference sequence). The length of the CDR3 is 13 residues. Trimming left V 4 bases short and J 9 bases short, with 16 bases between. CDR3 residues: CSAKYSGGLEQFF. The CDR3 DNA reads as TGCAGTGCTAAGTACTCAGGGGGACTTGAGCAGTTCTTC.

Comments on this clone: Because it lacks the conserved phenylalanine or tryptophan at the end, this CDR3 is likely a read error. The genes are TRBV7-3 and TRBJ2-1; TRBD1 might be the D (6 bases). This CDR3 has 15 amino acids. Germline V CDR1 and CDR2: SGHTA, FQGTGA. DNA of the CDR3: TGTACCAGCAGCTTAGCAGGGGCGAGGAACAATGAGCAGTTCTTA. This encodes CTSSLAGARNNEQFL.

The J gene is TRBJ2-2, the V gene TRBV3-1; 12 bases map to TRBD1. V lost 6 bases, J lost 4 bases, and 18 bases stayed unmatched. The CDR3 sequence is 20 residues long. In germline, CDR1 is LGHDT, CDR2 YNNKEL (reference sequence). CDR3 region: CASRPEPGQGALSGTGELFF. The CDR3 coding sequence is TGTGCCAGCAGGCCCGAGCCGGGACAGGGGGCTTTATCGGGCACCGGGGAGCTGTTTTTT.

This clone came up once. The rearrangement joins TRBV3-1 to TRBJ2-3; D is possibly TRBD2 (6 bases). CDR1 and CDR2 (germline): LGHDT, YNNKEL (reference sequence). Deletions cut 0 bases from V and 6 bases from J, with 19 bases between. The length of the CDR3 is 17 residues. CDR3 nucleotide sequence: TGTGCCAGCAGCCAAGATAGTGGCGCGGGGCTCACGGATACGCAGTATTTT. Its protein product is CASSQDSGAGLTDTQYF.

This clone occurred many times. The sample contains more than one DNA sequence encoding this CDR3. The CDR3 sequence: CASSLLADYNEQFF. The CDR3 DNA follows: TGCGCCAGCAGCCTACTAGCGGATTACAATGAGCAGTTCTTC. V gene TRBV5-1 combines with J gene TRBJ2-1, with 8 bases that match TRBD2. This CDR3 spans 14 amino acids. V dropped 4 bases and J dropped 4; count of bases not matched to a gene: 4. Germline V gene data show CDR1 as SGHRS and CDR2 as YFSETQ.